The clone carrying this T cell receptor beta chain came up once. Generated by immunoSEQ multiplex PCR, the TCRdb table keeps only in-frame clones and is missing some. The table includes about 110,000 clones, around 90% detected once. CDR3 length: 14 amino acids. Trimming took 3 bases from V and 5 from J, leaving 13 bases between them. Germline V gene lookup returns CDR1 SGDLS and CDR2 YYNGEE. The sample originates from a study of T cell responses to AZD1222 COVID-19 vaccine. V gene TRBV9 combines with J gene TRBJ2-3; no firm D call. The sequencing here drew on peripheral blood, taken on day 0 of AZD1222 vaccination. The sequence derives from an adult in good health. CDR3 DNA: TGTGCCAGCAGCGAGACCATCTCTAGAGATACGCAGTATTTT. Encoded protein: CASSETISRDTQYF.